These 24 T cell receptor beta chains came from one sample sequenced in a study of shared clonotypes between healthy human individuals. This table comes from immunoSEQ multiplex PCR, and its TCRdb copy is limited to in-frame clones, with some not included. The sample lists 2 million to 2.5 million clones, around 95% occurring once. The material sequenced was naive CD4+ T cells sorted from blood. Specified subset: CD45RA+ positively selected. These receptors originate from a young man in good health.

This clone has a single count. The chain uses TRBV6-5 and TRBJ1-6, with D possibly TRBD1 on 6 matching bases. CDR1 is MNHEY and CDR2 is SVGAGI in the germline V gene. Trimming stripped 3 bases from V and 13 bases from J, with 16 bases between. The CDR3 runs to 14 residues. The CDR3 loop is CASSYRGRGSPLHF. Here the CDR3 DNA reads TGTGCCAGCAGTTATAGGGGCAGGGGCTCCCCCCTCCACTTT.

A note on this clone: The sample holds other DNA sequences that translate to the same CDR3. This rearrangement joins TRBV30 to TRBJ2-3; no definite D call. This CDR3 has 14 residues. The V gene's germline CDR1 is GTSNPN and CDR2 SVGIG (reference sequence). V was cut by 0 bases and J by 6 bases, with 13 bases left in between. CDR3 region: CAWSVSGTSDTQYF. CDR3 nucleotide sequence: TGTGCCTGGAGTGTATCGGGCACTTCCGATACGCAGTATTTT.

The genes are TRBV6-5 and TRBJ1-5; 7 bases match TRBD1. Germline CDR1 reads MNHEY; CDR2 reads SVGAGI. V shed 8 bases, J shed 4 bases, and the junction held 11 bases outside the gene matches. This CDR3 is 15 amino acids long. CDR3 DNA sequence: TGTGCCAGCGGGGGGAAGGGGGCAGGAAATCAGCCCCAGCATTTT. It yields the protein CASGGKGAGNQPQHF.

CDR3 region: CAWSVGTTLPSAGELFF. DNA of the CDR3: TGTGCCTGGAGTGTGGGGACAACCCTCCCTAGCGCCGGGGAGCTGTTTTTT. This chain connects TRBV30 to TRBJ2-2, with D possibly called TRBD1 or TRBD2 (6 bases each). This CDR3 spans 17 amino acids. Germline CDR1 and CDR2: GTSNPN and SVGIG (reference sequence). V was cut by 0 bases and J by 6 bases, with 20 bases left in between.

This clone was detected only once. This sample also contains other DNA sequences that code for the same CDR3. The chain uses TRBV5-1 and TRBJ2-7, with no clear D. The germline V and J ends were trimmed by 4 bases and 1 base, with 12 bases remaining between them. The CDR3 loop spans 14 amino acids. Per the germline V gene, CDR1 is SGHRS and CDR2 is YFSETQ. The CDR3 DNA reads TGCGCCAGCAGCCGCGACCCCAATTCCTACGAGCAGTACTTC. Translated, it gives CASSRDPNSYEQYF.

This chain connects TRBV7-2 to TRBJ2-2; D possibly corresponds to TRBD2 (5 bases). The V end was cut by 5 bases, the J end by 4 bases, with 11 bases between. The CDR3 length is 14 residues. In germline, CDR1 is SGHTA, CDR2 FQGNSA. The CDR3 DNA follows: TGTGCCAGCAGCGCAACTAGAGGCACCGGGGAGCTGTTTTTT. It translates to CASSATRGTGELFF.

The chain couples TRBV28 to TRBJ2-1; 7 nucleotides agree with TRBD2. Germline V gene data show CDR1 as MDHEN and CDR2 as SYDVKM. The trim removed 7 bases at V and 4 bases at J, leaving 10 bases unmatched. The length of the CDR3 is 15 residues. For the CDR3, the DNA is TGTGCCAGCACCGACCTCGGACTAGGGTACAATGAGCAGTTCTTC. Amino acid sequence: CASTDLGLGYNEQFF.

This sequence joins TRBV25-1 and TRBJ1-1; 10 positions match TRBD1. The CDR3 covers 14 residues. Germline CDR1 MGHDK, CDR2 SYGVNS. V dropped 5 bases and J dropped 7; count of bases not matched to a gene: 7. CDR3 sequence: CASSYRDRGGEAFF. CDR3 nucleotide sequence: TGTGCCAGCAGTTACCGGGACAGGGGAGGTGAAGCTTTCTTT. The entire variable domain, with the rest obtained from reference TRBV25-1 and TRBJ1-1, is as follows: EADIYQTPRYLVIGTGKKITLECSQTMGHDKMYWYQQDPGMELHLIHYSYGVNSTEKGDLSSESTVSRIRTEHFPLTLESARPSHTSQYLCASSYRDRGGEAFFGQGTRLTVV.

A word on this clone: Additional DNA sequences in this sample encode the identical CDR3. The V call is TRBV29-1, the J call TRBJ2-7, with D perhaps being TRBD1 or TRBD2 (7 bases each). Trimming took off 3 bases at V and 6 bases at J, with 9 bases between the two ends. This CDR3 spans 11 amino acids. Per the germline V gene, CDR1 is SQVTM and CDR2 is ANQGSEA. The CDR3 nucleotides are TGCAGCGTTGACAGGGGGGGCGAGCAGTACTTC. Its protein is CSVDRGGEQYF.

The CDR3 DNA reads TGTGCCAGCAGTGAAGCGGGCCAGGGGGCTGGCTACACCTTC. Translation gives CASSEAGQGAGYTF. The chain has TRBV2 and TRBJ1-2, with 8 bases identical to TRBD1. J lost 7 bases, V lost 0 bases, and 4 bases had no gene match. The CDR3 covers 14 residues. The V gene's germline CDR1 is SNHLY and CDR2 FYNNEI.

The chain couples TRBV7-2 to TRBJ1-2; TRBD1 is a possible D gene (6 bases). V gave up 1 base and J gave up 8 bases, with 14 bases separating them. Per the germline V gene, CDR1 is SGHTA and CDR2 is FQGNSA. The CDR3 loop spans 14 amino acids. CDR3 bases: TGTGCCAGCAGCTTAGTGAGGCAGGGGCAGGGCTACACCTTC. Amino acids: CASSLVRQGQGYTF.

This clone came up a few times. V usage is TRBV6-6 and J usage is TRBJ1-2; D is undetermined. In germline, CDR1 is MNHNY, CDR2 SVGAGI (reference sequence). The CDR3 sequence is 11 residues long. The CDR3 nucleotides read TGTGCTGTCGCCTTTAACTATGGCTACACCTTC. Translation gives CAVAFNYGYTF.

V usage is TRBV19 and J usage is TRBJ2-1; TRBD2 agrees at 13 bases. The V and J ends lost 6 bases and 6 bases, in that order; junction bases with no gene match: 5. Germline assignment: CDR1 LNHDA and CDR2 SQIVND (reference sequence). The CDR3 runs 15 residues. The CDR3 DNA sequence: TGTGCCAGTAGCCGGACTAGCGGGAGTGTCAATGAGCAGTTCTTC. This sequence encodes CASSRTSGSVNEQFF.

The chain links TRBV2 to TRBJ1-4, with D possibly being TRBD1 (6 bases). V was shortened by 4 bases and J by 7 bases, with 25 bases between the two germline ends. Germline CDR1 and CDR2: SNHLY and FYNNEI. This CDR3 is 18 amino acids long. In nucleotides, the CDR3 is TGTGCCAGCAGTGCTGAGTGGTACAGGGAAAGAAGAGGTGAAAAACTGTTTTTT. Its protein product is CASSAEWYRERRGEKLFF.

J is TRBJ2-7 and V is TRBV4-1, with D possibly being TRBD1 (5 bases). The V gene lost 0 bases and the J gene lost 3 bases, with 9 bases spanning the gap. The CDR3 has 14 residues. Per the germline V gene, CDR1 is MGHRA and CDR2 is YSYEKL. The CDR3 nucleotides are TGCGCCAGCAGCCAAGATGAAAGGGGCTACGAGCAGTACTTC. Protein sequence: CASSQDERGYEQYF.

This clone has just a few counts. The chain has TRBV12-5 and TRBJ2-2; D is possibly TRBD2 (6 bases). The CDR3 runs 15 residues. V lost 6 bases to trimming and J lost 0 bases, with 11 bases between them. Germline-derived CDR1 and CDR2 are LGHNT and FRNRAP. The CDR3 DNA follows: TGTGCTAGTGGCCGGGACTGGGCGAACACCGGGGAGCTGTTTTTT. Encoded protein: CASGRDWANTGELFF.

The chain is built from TRBV19 and TRBJ1-6; a weak D match, TRBD1 (5 bases). Trimming removed 4 bases at V and 8 bases at J, with 12 bases between. The CDR3 extends over 14 amino acids. Germline V lookup: CDR1 LNHDA, CDR2 SQIVND (reference sequence). This CDR3 is CASSNPGRYSPLHF. The CDR3 DNA follows: TGTGCCAGTAGTAACCCGGGACGATATTCACCCCTCCACTTT. The full variable domain, its missing parts supplied by reference TRBV19 and TRBJ1-6, is DGGITQSPKYLFRKEGQNVTLSCEQNLNHDAMYWYRQDPGQGLRLIYYSQIVNDFQKGDIAEGYSVSREKKESFPLTVTSAQKNPTAFYLCASSNPGRYSPLHFGNGTRLTVT.

The V call is TRBV2, the J call TRBJ1-1; a possible D gene is TRBD1 (6 bases). This CDR3 spans 14 amino acids. The germline CDR1 and CDR2 sequences are SNHLY and FYNNEI. V was shortened by 5 bases and J by 3 bases, with 13 bases between the two germline ends. As DNA, the CDR3 is TGTGCCAGCAGTTATCCAGACAGGTACACTGAAGCTTTCTTT. Translated, it gives CASSYPDRYTEAFF.

The chain carries TRBV7-9 and TRBJ1-1; D unclear. CDR1 is SEHNR and CDR2 is FQNEAQ in the germline V gene (reference sequence). Trimming pared 5 bases from V and 3 bases from J, leaving 16 bases between. The CDR3 covers 15 residues. CDR3 nucleotide sequence: TGTGCCAGCAGCCCGGAAGGGCCGGCGGACACTGAAGCTTTCTTT. It codes for CASSPEGPADTEAFF.

V usage is TRBV4-1 and J usage is TRBJ2-7, with 14 positions matching TRBD2. Germline V lookup: CDR1 MGHRA, CDR2 YSYEKL. This CDR3 spans 16 amino acids. Losses at the gene ends were 1 base for V and 2 bases for J; bases not matched to a gene: 1. For the CDR3, the DNA is TGCGCCAGCAGCCAAGGACTAGCGGGGGGGCCCTACGAGCAGTACTTC. The encoded protein is CASSQGLAGGPYEQYF.

This chain connects TRBV2 to TRBJ2-1; 9 bases are a match to TRBD1. V was pared by 4 bases and J by 14 bases, with 18 bases of the junction left unmatched. The CDR3 runs 16 residues. The germline gives CDR1 SNHLY, CDR2 FYNNEI. CDR3 bases: TGTGCCAGCAGTGCATACCAGACAGGGGGGCTTTGGGTTAAGTTCTTC. It translates to CASSAYQTGGLWVKFF.

CDR3 sequence: CASSQENRVSYEQYF. CDR3 coding DNA: TGCGCCAGCAGCCAAGAGAACAGGGTCTCCTACGAGCAGTACTTC. The chain joins TRBV4-3 to TRBJ2-7, with D possibly TRBD1 on 6 matching bases. The germline V gene has CDR1 LGHNA and CDR2 YSLEER. The CDR3 sequence is 15 residues long. V lost 0 bases to trimming and J lost 0 bases, with 9 bases between them.

This clone was found once. This rearrangement joins TRBV5-1 to TRBJ2-4; possibly TRBD2 for D (6 bases). From germline, CDR1 is SGHRS and CDR2 YFSETQ. The ends were cut back, 2 bases at V and 0 bases at J, with 15 bases in the middle. The CDR3 loop spans 17 amino acids. The CDR3 nucleotides are TGCGCCAGCAGCTTTGGGGCGGGACCCTTAGCCAAAAACATTCAGTACTTC. Its translation is CASSFGAGPLAKNIQYF.

The V and J genes are TRBV6-5 and TRBJ2-1; D possibly corresponds to TRBD2 (5 bases). The CDR3 consists of 15 residues. V was pared by 5 bases and J by 1 base, with 12 bases between. Germline V gene lookup returns CDR1 MNHEY and CDR2 SVGAGI. The CDR3 protein is CASSPLDSSYNEQFF. CDR3 in DNA: TGTGCCAGCAGTCCTCTGGACTCATCCTACAATGAGCAGTTCTTC.